The clone carrying this TCR beta chain was picked up many times. Using its own MiXCR run on the 5' RACE reads, TCRdb lists one record per CDR3 protein. The table has 240,000 or so distinct CDR3 sequences, about 7.3% seen once. This sample is drawn from a study of identical twins. The CDR3 is 13 amino acids. V was cut by 4 bases and J by 3 bases, with 10 bases left in between. Germline V gives CDR1 SQVTM, CDR2 ANQGSEA. The sample was also linked to a second study, of yellow fever vaccine responses in identical twins.

Sequencing used memory (CD45RO+) T cells sorted from blood. The clonotype was recovered from a woman under 30 in good health. The V gene is TRBV29-1, the J gene TRBJ1-5, with a possible D match to TRBD1 (5 bases). Written as DNA, the CDR3 is TGCAGCGTTGCCGGGGGGTTCAATCAGCCCCAGCATTTT. This codes for CSVAGGFNQPQHF.